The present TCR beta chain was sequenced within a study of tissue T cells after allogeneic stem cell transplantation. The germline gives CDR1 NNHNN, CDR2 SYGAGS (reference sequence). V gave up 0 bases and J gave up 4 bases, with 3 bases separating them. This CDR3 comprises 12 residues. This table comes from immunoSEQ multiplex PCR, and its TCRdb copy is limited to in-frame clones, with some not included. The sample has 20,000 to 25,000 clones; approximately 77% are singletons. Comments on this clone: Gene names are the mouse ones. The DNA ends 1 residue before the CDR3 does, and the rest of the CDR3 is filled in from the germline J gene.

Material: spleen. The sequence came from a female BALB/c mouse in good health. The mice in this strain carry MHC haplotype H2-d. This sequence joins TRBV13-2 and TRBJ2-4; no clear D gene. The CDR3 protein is CASGDGKNTLYF. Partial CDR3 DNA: TGTGCCAGCGGTGATGGAAAAAACACCTTGTAC.